This is a list of T cell receptor beta chains from one sample in a study of blood T cell repertoires in COVID-19. Only in-frame clones appear in the TCRdb table, and some are missing; sequencing was by immunoSEQ multiplex PCR. The table includes fewer than 700,000 clones, less than 90% detected once. Sequencing was done on a sample of peripheral blood. The receptors here all came from a woman between 45 and 60 years old with COVID-19, enrolled during active disease. Both conserved end residues are part of each CDR3. Fields, in order: V gene, J gene, CDR3 protein.

>TRBV2|TRBJ2-6
CASSEGTGLSGANVLTF
>TRBV5-4|TRBJ1-3
CASSLERGNTIYF
>TRBV11-2|TRBJ2-1
CASTTGGYNEQFF
>TRBV28|TRBJ1-2
CASSSGFDSPKGYTF
>TRBV21-1|TRBJ1-5
CALRGRGNQPQHF
>TRBV30|TRBJ1-4
CAWSSGGNEKLFF
>TRBV12-5|TRBJ1-1
CASLPPGQRNTEAFF
>TRBV7-8|TRBJ1-2
CASKRTGPNYGYTF
>TRBV28|TRBJ2-3
CASSQGSSTDTQYF
>TRBV7-2|TRBJ2-1
CASSLSRRGGEQFF
>TRBV28|TRBJ1-2
CASSRQGGGWYGYTF
>TRBV6-4|TRBJ1-4
CASSRDSGNEKLFF
>TRBV18|TRBJ1-3
CASSPGGTTGNTIYF
>TRBV6-1|TRBJ1-1
CASSERGRGRTEAFF
>TRBV2|TRBJ2-5
CASSGTSGETQYF
>TRBV11-2|TRBJ2-1
CASSPVVSYNEQFF
>TRBV18|TRBJ2-1
CASSPGAASSYNEQFF
>TRBV5-4|TRBJ1-1
CASSLGARDTEAFF
>TRBV5-4|TRBJ1-2
CASSLYARRDGYTF
>TRBV28|TRBJ2-5
CASSLWRRKETQYF
>TRBV5-1|TRBJ2-7
CASSLETSGVEQYF
>TRBV7-9|TRBJ2-7
CASSPGHPYEQYF
>TRBV28|TRBJ2-1
CASSFAIAGRYEQFF
>TRBV6-5|TRBJ2-3
CASTLFFITDYTQYF
>TRBV5-4|TRBJ1-1
CASSLVAQLGSNTEAFF
>TRBV9|TRBJ2-3
CASSPRRGGQNTQYF
>TRBV3-1/TRBV3-2|TRBJ2-2
CASSPTRAFTGELFF
>TRBV9|TRBJ2-7
CASSVEAGGSYEQYF
>TRBV7-2|TRBJ1-5
CASSLVGGRANQPQHF
>TRBV19|TRBJ1-5
CASRDQGGQPQHF
>TRBV6-4|TRBJ2-7
CASSALAGGYYEQYF
>TRBV30|TRBJ1-2
CAWSGGLGYTF
>TRBV6-1|TRBJ2-7
CASSEAGGTEQYF
>TRBV4-1|TRBJ2-1
CASSQVRDSSYNEQFF
>TRBV27|TRBJ1-2
CASSLSRLVGTRGGGYTF
>TRBV7-2|TRBJ1-2
CASSFSQTGGAGGYTF
>TRBV12-5|TRBJ2-7
CASGSEGQGPITFTYEQYF
>TRBV11-2|TRBJ1-2
CALSRGQGYTF
>TRBV13|TRBJ1-1
CASSLGDRGTEAFF
>TRBV18|TRBJ2-3
CASSQFGGGADTQYF
>TRBV4-1|TRBJ2-1
CASSPRGASSEQFF
>TRBV6-5|TRBJ1-2
CASSSQPGVDGYTF
>TRBV7-8|TRBJ2-7
CASSPFWDSPSYEQYF
>TRBV15|TRBJ2-6
CATSRDRYQAASSGANVLTF
>TRBV27|TRBJ1-1
CASSLSSGGEAFF
>TRBV24-1|TRBJ2-3
CATSDQGGPDTQYF